This T cell receptor (beta chain) originates from a study of blood T cells in healthy people across ages. About the study: Template switching recovered approximately one barcoded beta molecule for every two T cells.

A second roughly 6 to 11 cycle PCR used barcoded and J-beta primers. Tags on each cDNA molecule came from a template-switch adaptor with 12 random nucleotides. Each CDR3 protein gets one entry after TCRdb re-called the 5' RACE reads with MiXCR. The sample has about 1,800,000 distinct CDR3 sequences; approximately 28% are singletons. Concerning this clonotype: Possible read error: a much larger clone is one base away.

PBMCs, at least 6 million per sample, were isolated. This TCR was sampled from a woman in her twenties or thirties in good health. The sample taken for sequencing was blood.

For the CDR3, the DNA is TGCAGAGTTGCGAGGGGGGCACAAGAGACCCAGTACTTC. Protein product: CRVARGAQETQYF. The chain combines TRBV29-1 with TRBJ2-5, with D perhaps given as TRBD1 or TRBD2 (6 bases each). From germline, CDR1 is SQVTM and CDR2 ANQGSEA. This CDR3 comprises 13 residues.